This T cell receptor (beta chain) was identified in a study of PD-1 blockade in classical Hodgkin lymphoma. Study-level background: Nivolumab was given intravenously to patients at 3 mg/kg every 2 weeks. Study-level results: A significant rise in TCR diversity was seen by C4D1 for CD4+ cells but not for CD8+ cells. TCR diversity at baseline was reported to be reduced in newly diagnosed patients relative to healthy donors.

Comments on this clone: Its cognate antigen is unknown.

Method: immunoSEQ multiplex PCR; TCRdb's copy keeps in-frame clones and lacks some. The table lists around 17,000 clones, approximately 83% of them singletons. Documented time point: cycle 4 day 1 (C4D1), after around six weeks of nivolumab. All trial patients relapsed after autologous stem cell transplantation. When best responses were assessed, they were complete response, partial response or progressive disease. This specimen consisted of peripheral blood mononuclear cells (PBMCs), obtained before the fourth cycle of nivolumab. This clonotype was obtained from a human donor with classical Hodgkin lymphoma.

The CDR3 region has the DNA TGCGCCAGCAGCTTGGACAGGGGTCATGGCGAGCAGTACTTC. Translating it yields CASSLDRGHGEQYF. This chain connects TRBV5-1 to TRBJ2-7; the match to TRBD1 covers 7 bases. Germline loops: CDR1 SGHRS, CDR2 YFSETQ. CDR3 length: 14 residues. The ends lost 0 bases at V and 6 bases at J; junction bases unmatched: 6. The complete variable domain, with remaining parts taken from reference TRBV5-1 and TRBJ2-7, reads KAGVTQTPRYLIKTRGQQVTLSCSPISGHRSVSWYQQTPGQGLQFLFEYFSETQRNKGNFPGRFSGRQFSNSRSEMNVSTLELGDSALYLCASSLDRGHGEQYFGPGTRLTVT.